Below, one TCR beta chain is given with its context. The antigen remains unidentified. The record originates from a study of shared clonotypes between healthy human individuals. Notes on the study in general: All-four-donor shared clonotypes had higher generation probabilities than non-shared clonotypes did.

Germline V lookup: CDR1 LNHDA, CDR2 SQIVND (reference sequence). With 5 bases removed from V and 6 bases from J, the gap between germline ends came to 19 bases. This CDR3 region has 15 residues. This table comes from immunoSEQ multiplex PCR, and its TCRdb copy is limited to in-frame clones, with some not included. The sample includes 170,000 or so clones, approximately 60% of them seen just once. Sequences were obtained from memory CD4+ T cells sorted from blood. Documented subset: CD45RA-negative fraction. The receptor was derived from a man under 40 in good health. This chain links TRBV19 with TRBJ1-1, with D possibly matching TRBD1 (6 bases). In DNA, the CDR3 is TGTGCCAGTAGTGCCAAGCCAGGGGTCGGTTCTGAAGCTTTCTTT. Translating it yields CASSAKPGVGSEAFF.